The 21 T cell receptor beta chains below all came from one sample that was sequenced in a study of T cells in Graves' hyperthyroidism and ophthalmopathy (dated by TCRdb to between 2017 and 2020). The protocol used for the library was multiplex PCR. The reads were generated on an Illumina HiSeq 2000. The TCR beta CDR3 regions were amplified from RNA transcripts. The first round of RT-PCR for the TCR CDR3 was performed with the HTBI primer set and the Qiagen OneStep RT-PCR kit. The raw public reads went through TCRdb reprocessing: fastp at Q25, MiXCR clone calling, in-frame beta chains kept. Rows merge per CDR3 protein into single entries with the most common DNA and genes. This sample has 250,000 to 300,000 distinct CDR3 sequences in its table, and roughly an eighth of those were observed once. The top ten constitute roughly 7.9% of the sample. The source material was blood. All receptors derive from a woman in her 40s with Graves' hyperthyroidism.

The chain has TRBV5-4 and TRBJ2-3; D is uncertain. The CDR3 spans 15 residues. Trimming took off 6 bases at V and 6 bases at J, with 20 bases between the two ends. Looked up from germline, CDR1 is SGHNT and CDR2 is YYREEE (reference sequence). CDR3 region: CASTTGPRLGDTQYF. The CDR3, as DNA: TGTGCCAGCACAACCGGGCCTCGGTTGGGGGATACGCAGTATTTT.

DNA of the CDR3: TGTGCCAGCAGCCAAACTACAGGGGCCAGGGGCCACACCTTC. Encoded protein: CASSQTTGARGHTF. The rearrangement links TRBV4-2 to TRBJ1-2, with TRBD1 identical over 7 bases. Germline lookup yields CDR1 LGHNA and CDR2 YNFKEQ. This CDR3 is 14 amino acids long. Trimming at V came to 2 bases and at J to 12 bases, leaving 12 bases not matched to a gene.

This clonotype was counted at least ten times. This chain links TRBV10-3 with TRBJ1-1; no reliable D call. This CDR3 contains 11 residues. Trimming shortened V by 3 bases and J by 8 bases, and 7 bases separated the two germline ends. Per the germline V gene, CDR1 is ENHRY and CDR2 is SYGVKD. The CDR3 nucleotides are TGTGCCATCAGTGACGGGTGGGAAGCTTTCTTT. This translates into CAISDGWEAFF.

For the CDR3, the DNA is TGTGCCAGCAGTTCACTAGCGTCGACTCTCTGCGAGCAGTACTTC. This encodes CASSSLASTLCEQYF. V and J are TRBV6-5 and TRBJ2-7; 7 nucleotides align to TRBD2. V was clipped by 4 bases and J by 6 bases; unmatched bases: 12. The germline V gene encodes CDR1 MNHEY and CDR2 SVGAGI. The CDR3 consists of 15 residues.

This clonotype has a count of ten or more. The chain links TRBV2 to TRBJ2-1; D is unclear. CDR3 length: 14 amino acids. V lost 5 bases to trimming and J lost 2 bases, with 10 bases between them. Germline CDR1 reads SNHLY; CDR2 reads FYNNEI. CDR3 DNA sequence: TGTGCCAGCAGTTTCCTTATCGCCTACAATGAGCAGTTCTTC. Translating gives CASSFLIAYNEQFF.

The sample holds a few counts of this clonotype. This chain uses TRBV14 with TRBJ1-3, with D possibly matching TRBD1 (5 bases). The germline V and J ends were trimmed by 4 bases and 4 bases, with 11 bases remaining between them. The germline V gene has CDR1 SGHDN and CDR2 FVKESK. The CDR3 is 14 residues long. The CDR3 is CASSLSRGGNTIYF. The CDR3 DNA follows: TGTGCCAGCAGCCTTTCGCGGGGGGGAAACACCATATATTTT. Full variable domain (missing parts from reference TRBV14 and TRBJ1-3): EAGVTQFPSHSVIEKGQTVTLRCDPISGHDNLYWYRRVMGKEIKFLLHFVKESKQDESGMPNNRFLAERTGGTYSTLKVQPAELEDSGVYFCASSLSRGGNTIYFGEGSWLTVV.

This clonotype came up many times. This sequence joins TRBV27 and TRBJ2-3; 13 bases are shared with TRBD2. The CDR3 totals 18 residues. The V gene end was trimmed by 3 bases and the J gene end by 4 bases; junction bases not matched to a gene: 10. Germline V gene data show CDR1 as MNHEY and CDR2 as SMNVEV (reference sequence). The CDR3 loop is CASSLTGTSGAHPDTQYF. The CDR3 DNA reads as TGTGCCAGCAGTTTGACAGGGACTAGCGGGGCGCACCCAGATACGCAGTATTTT.

This clonotype was observed a few times. V and J are TRBV20-1 and TRBJ1-4; D is uncertain. The CDR3 has 11 residues. Germline values: CDR1 DFQATT, CDR2 SNEGSKA (reference sequence). Trimming cost V 5 bases and J 8 bases, with 9 bases left between them. For the CDR3, the DNA is TGCAGTGCTCAACAACTAGAAAAACTGTTTTTT. It encodes CSAQQLEKLFF.

This clonotype has a count of ten or more. The V call is TRBV24-1, the J call TRBJ1-5; 9 bases are a match to TRBD1. This CDR3 is built from 20 residues. The trim removed 3 bases at V and 2 bases at J, leaving 16 bases unmatched. Germline CDR1 reads KGHDR; CDR2 reads SFDVKD. CDR3 sequence reads: CATSDPRLETGGSGNQPQHF. The DNA for the CDR3 is TGTGCCACCAGTGATCCCCGGCTGGAGACAGGGGGAAGCGGCAATCAGCCCCAGCATTTT.

This clonotype was observed a handful of times. Given a much more abundant clone one base away, this may be a read error. The chain joins TRBV6-2 or TRBV6-3 to TRBJ2-2; no clear D. From germline, CDR1 is MNHEY and CDR2 SVGEGT. Trimming took 5 bases from V and 7 from J, leaving 11 bases between them. The CDR3 has 13 amino acids. DNA of the CDR3: TGTGCCAGCAGTGAACTGAGGAACGGGGAGCTGTTTTTT. It codes for CASSELRNGELFF.

This clonotype occurred many times. The gene calls are TRBV15 and TRBJ2-7; unclear D gene. Deletions cut 3 bases from V and 7 bases from J, with 13 bases between. The CDR3 totals 13 residues. CDR1 and CDR2 (germline): LNHNV, YYDKDF (reference sequence). CDR3 sequence reads: CATSSDSPGEQYF. The CDR3, as DNA: TGTGCCACCAGCAGCGACTCCCCCGGGGAGCAGTACTTC.

The sample holds many counts of this clonotype. CDR3 protein: CASGGTGQGNQPQHF. In DNA, the CDR3 is TGTGCCAGCGGGGGAACTGGACAGGGGAATCAGCCCCAGCATTTT. The V and J genes are TRBV2 and TRBJ1-5, with 9 bases identical to TRBD1. Losses at the gene ends were 8 bases for V and 4 bases for J; bases not matched to a gene: 9. The CDR3 extends over 15 amino acids. Germline V gene lookup returns CDR1 SNHLY and CDR2 FYNNEI.

The chain couples TRBV29-1 to TRBJ2-2; possible D gene TRBD2, 5 bases. Germline CDR1 and CDR2: SQVTM and ANQGSEA. Trimming left V 7 bases short and J 6 bases short, with 9 bases between. The CDR3 has 11 amino acids. The DNA for the CDR3 is TGCAGCGCTCGGGAATCCGGGGAGCTGTTTTTT. It translates to CSARESGELFF.

This clonotype was observed many times. The V and J genes are TRBV28 and TRBJ2-7; tentatively, D is TRBD1 (6 bases). From germline, CDR1 is MDHEN and CDR2 SYDVKM. The length of the CDR3 is 15 residues. Between the trimmed V and J ends, which lost 6 bases and 3 bases, there was a span of 18 bases. The CDR3 DNA is TGTGCCAGCAGAGGTAGGTGGGGACACGGCTACGAGCAGTACTTC. It specifies CASRGRWGHGYEQYF. Combining the CDR3 with reference TRBV28 and TRBJ2-7 gives the whole variable domain DVKVTQSSRYLVKRTGEKVFLECVQDMDHENMFWYRQDPGLGLRLIYFSYDVKMKEKGDIPEGYSVSREKKERFSLILESASTNQTSMYLCASRGRWGHGYEQYFGPGTRLTVT.

V and J are TRBV20-1 and TRBJ2-3, with 7 nucleotides matching TRBD2. The V and J ends lost 5 bases and 1 base, in that order; junction bases with no gene match: 3. Germline assignment: CDR1 DFQATT and CDR2 SNEGSKA (reference sequence). This CDR3 region has 13 residues. This CDR3 is CSALSGGTDTQYF. The CDR3 DNA is TGCAGTGCTCTCAGCGGGGGCACAGATACGCAGTATTTT.

In its sample, this clonotype was seen many times. The V gene is TRBV6-1, the J gene TRBJ2-3; D perhaps matches TRBD2 (5 bases). CDR3 length: 10 amino acids. The germline CDR1 and CDR2 sequences are MNHNS and SASEGT. The V end was cut by 11 bases, the J end by 8 bases, with 11 bases between. The CDR3 DNA is TGTGCCGGAGGCCATCCTACGCAGTATTTT. The encoded protein is CAGGHPTQYF.

This clonotype has ten or more counts. V and J are TRBV28 and TRBJ1-5; D is ambiguous. Germline V CDR1 and CDR2: MDHEN, SYDVKM. Trimming pared 2 bases from V and 1 base from J, leaving 15 bases between. This CDR3 has 17 residues. Written as DNA, the CDR3 is TGTGCCAGCAGTTTAATGAGGGCCCGGAGCAGCAATCAGCCCCAGCATTTT. Translation gives CASSLMRARSSNQPQHF.

The table lists this clonotype with a few counts. The chain has TRBV7-2 and TRBJ2-5; 9 nucleotides line up with TRBD2. The trim removed 5 bases at V and 4 bases at J, leaving 14 bases unmatched. This CDR3 is 17 amino acids long. Germline V gene lookup returns CDR1 SGHTA and CDR2 FQGNSA. In DNA form, the CDR3 reads TGTGCCAGCAGCCCCCGGAGGCTAGCGGGAATGTTAGAGACCCAGTACTTC. Translated, it gives CASSPRRLAGMLETQYF. Filled out from reference TRBV7-2 and TRBJ2-5, the complete variable domain reads GAGVSQSPSNKVTEKGKDVELRCDPISGHTALYWYRQSLGQGLEFLIYFQGNSAPDKSGLPSDRFSAERTGGSVSTLTIQRTQQEDSAVYLCASSPRRLAGMLETQYFGPGTRLLVL.

This clonotype was observed many times. The V gene is TRBV12-3 or TRBV12-4, the J gene TRBJ2-3, with TRBD2 matching 11 bases. After removal of 2 bases from V and 6 bases from J, the junction contained 1 base not matched to a gene. The CDR3 has 14 amino acids. The CDR3 is CASSLSSGRDTQYF. CDR3 nucleotides: TGTGCCAGCAGTTTATCTAGCGGGAGGGATACGCAGTATTTT.

This clonotype was detected a few times. The junction departs from germline at one end; a sequencing error may be responsible. The chain uses TRBV5-1 and TRBJ2-5; 9 positions match TRBD2. Germline CDR1 and CDR2: SGHRS and YFSETQ. The CDR3 extends over 17 amino acids. DNA of the CDR3: TGCGCCAGCAGCTTGGCCGTGACTAGCGGATCCCAAGAGACCCGGTACTTC. Protein product: CASSLAVTSGSQETRYF. The variable domain in full, completed from reference TRBV5-1 and TRBJ2-5, reads KAGVTQTPRYLIKTRGQQVTLSCSPISGHRSVSWYQQTPGQGLQFLFEYFSETQRNKGNFPGRFSGRQFSNSRSEMNVSTLELGDSALYLCASSLAVTSGSQETRYFGPGTRLLVL.

This clonotype was seen repeatedly, ten times or more. The V and J genes are TRBV2 and TRBJ1-2, with D tentatively TRBD1 (5 bases). This CDR3 has 13 residues. V was trimmed by 3 bases and J by 6 bases, leaving 11 bases between them. Germline V gene lookup returns CDR1 SNHLY and CDR2 FYNNEI. For the CDR3, the DNA is TGTGCCAGCAGTGACCGCAGGGCTGATGGCTACACCTTC. Its translation is CASSDRRADGYTF.